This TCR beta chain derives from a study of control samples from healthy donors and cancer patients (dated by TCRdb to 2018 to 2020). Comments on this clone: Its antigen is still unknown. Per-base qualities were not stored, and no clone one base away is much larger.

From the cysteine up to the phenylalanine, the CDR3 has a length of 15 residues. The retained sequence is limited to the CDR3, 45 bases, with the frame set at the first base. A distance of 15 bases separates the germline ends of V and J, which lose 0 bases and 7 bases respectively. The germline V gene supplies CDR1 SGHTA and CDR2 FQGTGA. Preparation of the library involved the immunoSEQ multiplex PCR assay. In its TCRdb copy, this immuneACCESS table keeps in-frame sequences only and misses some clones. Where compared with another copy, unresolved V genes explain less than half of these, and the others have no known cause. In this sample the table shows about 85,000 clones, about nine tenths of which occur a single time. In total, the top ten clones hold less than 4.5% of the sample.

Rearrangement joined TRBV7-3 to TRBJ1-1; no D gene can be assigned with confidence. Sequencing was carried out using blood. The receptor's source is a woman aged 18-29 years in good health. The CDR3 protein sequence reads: CASSLTQSVGNEAFF. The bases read TGTGCCAGCAGCTTAACCCAAAGCGTGGGTAATGAAGCTTTCTTT. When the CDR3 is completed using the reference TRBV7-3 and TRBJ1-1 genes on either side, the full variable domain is GAGVSQTPSNKVTEKGKYVELRCDPISGHTALYWYRQSLGQGPEFLIYFQGTGAADDSGLPNDRFFAVRPEGSVSTLKIQRTERGDSAVYLCASSLTQSVGNEAFFGQGTRLTVV.